Included here is one T cell receptor (beta chain) sequence, with context. This sample is part of a study of shared clonotypes between healthy human individuals. TCRdb keeps only in-frame clones here, not all; method: immunoSEQ multiplex PCR. The table includes 740,000 or so clones, 73% detected once. Germline V gene data show CDR1 as SEHNR and CDR2 as FQNEAQ (reference sequence). The CDR3 is 14 residues long. V was shortened by 2 bases and J by 3 bases, with 10 bases between the two germline ends. Material for sequencing was memory CD4+ T cells sorted from blood. Subset of the sample: CD45RA-negative fraction. V usage is TRBV7-9 and J usage is TRBJ2-5; D is possibly TRBD1 (6 bases). This clonotype originated in a woman in her 30s in good health. The CDR3: CASSLRDNEETQYF. Written as DNA, the CDR3 is TGTGCCAGCAGCTTACGGGACAATGAAGAGACCCAGTACTTC.